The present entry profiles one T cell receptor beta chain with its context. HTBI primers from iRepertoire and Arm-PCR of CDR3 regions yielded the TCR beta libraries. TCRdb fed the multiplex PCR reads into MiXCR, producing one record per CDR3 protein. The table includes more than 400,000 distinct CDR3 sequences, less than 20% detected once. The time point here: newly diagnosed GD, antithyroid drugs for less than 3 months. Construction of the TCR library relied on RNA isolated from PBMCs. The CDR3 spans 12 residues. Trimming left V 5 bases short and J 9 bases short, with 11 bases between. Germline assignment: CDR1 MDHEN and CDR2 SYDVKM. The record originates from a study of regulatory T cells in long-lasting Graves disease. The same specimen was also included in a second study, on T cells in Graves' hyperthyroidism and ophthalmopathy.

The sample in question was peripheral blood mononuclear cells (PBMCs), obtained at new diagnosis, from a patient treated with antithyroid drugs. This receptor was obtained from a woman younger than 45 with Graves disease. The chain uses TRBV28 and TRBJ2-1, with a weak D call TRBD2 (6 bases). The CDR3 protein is CASSTTSTEQFF. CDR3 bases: TGTGCCAGCAGTACGACTAGTACTGAGCAGTTCTTC.